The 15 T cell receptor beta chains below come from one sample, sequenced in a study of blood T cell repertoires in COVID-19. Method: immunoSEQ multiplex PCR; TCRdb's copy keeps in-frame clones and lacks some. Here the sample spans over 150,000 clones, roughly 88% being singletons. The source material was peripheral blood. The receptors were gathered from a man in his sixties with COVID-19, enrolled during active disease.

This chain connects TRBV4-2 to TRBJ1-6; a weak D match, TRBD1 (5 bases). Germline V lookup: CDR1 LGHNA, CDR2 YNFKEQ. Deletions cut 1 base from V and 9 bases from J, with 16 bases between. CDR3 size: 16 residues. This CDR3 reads CASSQGPPGSSSPLHF. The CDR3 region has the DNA TGTGCCAGCAGCCAAGGGCCCCCAGGGTCGTCTTCACCCCTCCACTTT.

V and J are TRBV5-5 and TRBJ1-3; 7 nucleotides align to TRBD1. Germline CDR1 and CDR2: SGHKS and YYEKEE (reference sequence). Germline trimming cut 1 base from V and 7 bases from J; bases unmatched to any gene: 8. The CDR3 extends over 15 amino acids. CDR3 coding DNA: TGTGCCAGCAGCTTGTCTGTCGCAGGGGGGAACACCATATATTTT. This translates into CASSLSVAGGNTIYF.

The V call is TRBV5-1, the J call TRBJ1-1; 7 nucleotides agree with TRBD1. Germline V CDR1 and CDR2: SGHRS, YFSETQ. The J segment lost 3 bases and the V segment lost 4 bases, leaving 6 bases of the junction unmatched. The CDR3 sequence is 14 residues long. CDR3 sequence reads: CASSKTGVDTEAFF. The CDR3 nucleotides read TGCGCCAGCAGCAAAACAGGGGTGGACACTGAAGCTTTCTTT.

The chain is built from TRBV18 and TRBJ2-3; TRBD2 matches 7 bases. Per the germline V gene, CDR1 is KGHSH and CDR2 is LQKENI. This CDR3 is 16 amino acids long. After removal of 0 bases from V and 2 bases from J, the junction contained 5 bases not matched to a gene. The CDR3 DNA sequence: TGTGCCAGCTCACCACCGCGACTAGCCGTCACAGATACGCAGTATTTT. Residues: CASSPPRLAVTDTQYF.

The CDR3 DNA reads TGTGCCAGCAGACTTGGAGAGGGTTATGGCTACACCTTC. This translates into CASRLGEGYGYTF. The V call is TRBV14, the J call TRBJ1-2; D gene unclear. CDR1 is SGHDN, CDR2 FVKESK, per germline. CDR3 size: 13 residues. The V end was cut by 6 bases, the J end by 5 bases, with 13 bases between.

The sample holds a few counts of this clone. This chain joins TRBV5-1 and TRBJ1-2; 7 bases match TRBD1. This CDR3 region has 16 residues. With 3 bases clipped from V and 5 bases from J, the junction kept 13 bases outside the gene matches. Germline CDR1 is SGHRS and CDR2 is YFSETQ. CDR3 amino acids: CASSSSNQQGLYGYTF. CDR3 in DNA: TGCGCCAGCAGCTCCTCCAATCAACAGGGGTTGTATGGCTACACCTTC. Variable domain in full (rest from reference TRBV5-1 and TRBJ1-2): KAGVTQTPRYLIKTRGQQVTLSCSPISGHRSVSWYQQTPGQGLQFLFEYFSETQRNKGNFPGRFSGRQFSNSRSEMNVSTLELGDSALYLCASSSSNQQGLYGYTFGSGTRLTVV.

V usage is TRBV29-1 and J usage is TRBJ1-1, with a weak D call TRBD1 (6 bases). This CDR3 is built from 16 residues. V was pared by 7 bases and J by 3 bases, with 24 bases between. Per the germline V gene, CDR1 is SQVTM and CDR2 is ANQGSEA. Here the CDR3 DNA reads TGCAGCGCCAAAGGATGGGGGCCGGGCTCTTACACTGAAGCTTTCTTT. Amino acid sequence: CSAKGWGPGSYTEAFF.

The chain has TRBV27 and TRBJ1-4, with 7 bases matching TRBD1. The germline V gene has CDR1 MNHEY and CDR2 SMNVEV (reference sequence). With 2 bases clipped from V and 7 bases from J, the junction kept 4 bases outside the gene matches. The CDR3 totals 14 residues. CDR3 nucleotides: TGTGCCAGCAGTTTACGAGGGGGCGGTGAAAAACTGTTTTTT. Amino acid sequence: CASSLRGGGEKLFF.

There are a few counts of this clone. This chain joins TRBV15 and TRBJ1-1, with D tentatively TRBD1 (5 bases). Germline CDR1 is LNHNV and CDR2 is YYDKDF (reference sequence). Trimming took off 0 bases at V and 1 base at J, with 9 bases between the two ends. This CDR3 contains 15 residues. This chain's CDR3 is CATSRDATGNTEAFF. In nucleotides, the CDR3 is TGTGCCACCAGCAGAGATGCAACAGGGAACACTGAAGCTTTCTTT.

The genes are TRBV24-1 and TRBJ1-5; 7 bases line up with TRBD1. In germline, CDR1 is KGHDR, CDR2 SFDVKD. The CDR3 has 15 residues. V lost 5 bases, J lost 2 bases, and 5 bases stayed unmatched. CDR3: CATSGSGTGNQPQHF. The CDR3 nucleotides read TGTGCCACCAGTGGGTCCGGGACAGGCAATCAGCCCCAGCATTTT.

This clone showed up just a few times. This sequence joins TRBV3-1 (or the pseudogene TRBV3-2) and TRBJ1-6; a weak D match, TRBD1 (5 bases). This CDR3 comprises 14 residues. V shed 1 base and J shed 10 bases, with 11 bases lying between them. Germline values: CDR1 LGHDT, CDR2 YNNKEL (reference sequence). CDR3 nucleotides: TGTGCCAGCAGCCAAGTGGGGGGGTCCTCACCCCTCCACTTT. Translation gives CASSQVGGSSPLHF.

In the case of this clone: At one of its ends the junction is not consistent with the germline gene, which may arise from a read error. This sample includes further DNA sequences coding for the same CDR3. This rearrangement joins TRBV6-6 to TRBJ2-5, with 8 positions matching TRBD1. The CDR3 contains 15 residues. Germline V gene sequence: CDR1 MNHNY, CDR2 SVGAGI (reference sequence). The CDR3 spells CASEPDRVRGETQYF. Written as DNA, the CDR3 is TGCGCCAGCGAGCCGGACAGGGTCCGGGGTGAGACCCAGTACTTC.

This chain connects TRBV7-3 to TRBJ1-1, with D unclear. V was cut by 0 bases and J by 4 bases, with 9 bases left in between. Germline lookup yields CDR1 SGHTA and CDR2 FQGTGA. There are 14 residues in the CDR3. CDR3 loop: CASSLTVGGTEAFF. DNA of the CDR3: TGTGCCAGCAGCTTAACGGTGGGAGGCACTGAAGCTTTCTTT.

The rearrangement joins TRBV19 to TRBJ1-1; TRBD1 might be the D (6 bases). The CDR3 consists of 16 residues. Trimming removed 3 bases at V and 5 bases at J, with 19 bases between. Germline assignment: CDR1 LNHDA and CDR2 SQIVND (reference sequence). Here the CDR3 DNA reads TGTGCCAGTAGTATCGGGGGGCGGGTAAGTAAGACTGAAGCTTTCTTT. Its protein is CASSIGGRVSKTEAFF.

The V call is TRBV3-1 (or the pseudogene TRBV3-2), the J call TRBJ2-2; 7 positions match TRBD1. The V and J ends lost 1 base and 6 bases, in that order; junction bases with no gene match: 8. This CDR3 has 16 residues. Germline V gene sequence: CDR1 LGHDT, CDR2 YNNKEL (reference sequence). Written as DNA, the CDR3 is TGTGCCAGCAGCCAAGGCGACAGGGTTTACGCCGGGGAGCTGTTTTTT. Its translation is CASSQGDRVYAGELFF.